This T cell receptor (beta chain) was sequenced for a study of cytomegalovirus exposure and HLA in healthy donors. As for this clone: No antigen is known for it.

Study-wide results and limits: Among TCR beta chains, those listed as cytomegalovirus-associated numbered roughly 150.

V was clipped by 1 base and J by 12 bases, with 21 bases between them. CDR3 size: 15 residues. Germline values: CDR1 GTSNPN, CDR2 SVGIG (reference sequence). Primers: 60 Vbeta forward and 13 Jbeta reverse. The table came from immunoSEQ multiplex PCR; TCRdb's copy has only in-frame clones and leaves some out. Of under 70,000 clones in the sample, 65% to 70% were seen once. Sequencing was done on a sample of PBMCs. This chain links TRBV30 with TRBJ1-4, with D perhaps matching TRBD1 (5 bases). The receptor was isolated from a woman under 40 in good health and CMV-seronegative. The CDR3 is CAWSEFQGDERELFF. In DNA form, the CDR3 reads TGTGCCTGGAGTGAGTTCCAGGGCGATGAAAGGGAACTGTTTTTT.